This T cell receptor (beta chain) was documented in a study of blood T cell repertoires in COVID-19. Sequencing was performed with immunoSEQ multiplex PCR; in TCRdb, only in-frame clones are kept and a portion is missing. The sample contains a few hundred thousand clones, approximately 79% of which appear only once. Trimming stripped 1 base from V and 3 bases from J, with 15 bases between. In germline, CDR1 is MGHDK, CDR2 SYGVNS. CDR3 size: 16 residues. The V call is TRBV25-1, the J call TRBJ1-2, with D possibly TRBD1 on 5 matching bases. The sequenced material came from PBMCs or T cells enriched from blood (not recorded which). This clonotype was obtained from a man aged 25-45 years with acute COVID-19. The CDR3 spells CASSELDGWDYYGYTF. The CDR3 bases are TGTGCCAGCAGTGAATTGGATGGGTGGGACTACTATGGCTACACCTTC.